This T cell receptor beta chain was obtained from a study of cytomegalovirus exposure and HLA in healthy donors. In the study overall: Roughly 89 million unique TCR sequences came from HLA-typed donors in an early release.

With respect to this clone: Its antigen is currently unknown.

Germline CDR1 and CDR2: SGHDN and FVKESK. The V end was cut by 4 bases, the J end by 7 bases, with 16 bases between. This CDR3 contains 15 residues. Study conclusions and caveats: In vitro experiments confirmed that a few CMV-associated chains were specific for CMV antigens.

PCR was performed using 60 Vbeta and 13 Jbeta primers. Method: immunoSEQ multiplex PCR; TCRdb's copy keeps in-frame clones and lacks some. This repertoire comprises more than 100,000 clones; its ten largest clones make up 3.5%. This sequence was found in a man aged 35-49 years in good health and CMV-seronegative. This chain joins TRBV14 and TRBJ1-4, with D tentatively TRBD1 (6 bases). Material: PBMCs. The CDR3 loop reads CASSRHRAGSEKLFF. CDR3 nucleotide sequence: TGTGCCAGCAGCCGACACAGGGCAGGGAGTGAAAAACTGTTTTTT.